This TCR beta chain was captured by sequencing in a study of neurological immune-mediated disorders. Ten or more counts support this clonotype. 5'RACE with 10-nucleotide random UMIs generated the cDNA. TCRdb re-derived calls from the 5' RACE reads in MiXCR, one entry per CDR3 protein. The sample has about 62,000 distinct CDR3 sequences; 3.7% are singletons. The CDR3 spans 16 residues. Germline CDR1 reads SGHKS; CDR2 reads YYEKEE (reference sequence). V dropped 4 bases and J dropped 3; count of bases not matched to a gene: 6. The receptor comes from a woman in her fifties or sixties with multiple sclerosis. The sample consisted of PBMCs. The V and J genes are TRBV5-5 and TRBJ2-1; TRBD2 matches at 11 bases. The CDR3 is CASSTATSGNYNEQFF. CDR3 nucleotide sequence: TGTGCCAGCAGCACCGCGACTAGCGGGAACTACAATGAGCAGTTCTTC.